The rows below give T cell receptor beta chains drawn from one sample of a study of shared clonotypes between healthy human individuals. TCRdb keeps only in-frame clones here, not all; method: immunoSEQ multiplex PCR. Of about 520,000 clones listed, around 80% are singletons. The sample was PBMCs. The receptors were gathered from a woman aged 40 to 49 in good health. Some clones in this sample may be carry-over from other donors' samples. Both conserved end residues are part of each CDR3. Fields, in order: D gene, clone size, V gene, J gene, CDR3 protein, CDR3 DNA. The D gene is left open where the match is weak. Some rows have no size entry. The others give once, few or many, or a class for an expanded clone.

TRBD2	once	TRBV14	TRBJ2-3	CASGAGGPTDTQYF	TGTGCCAGCGGAGCGGGAGGACCCACAGATACGCAGTATTTT
.	few	TRBV6-4	TRBJ2-6	CASSEDPGGANVLTF	TGTGCCAGCAGTGAGGACCCAGGCGGGGCCAACGTCCTGACTTTC
.	.	TRBV28	TRBJ2-1	CASSPAYNEQFF	TGTGCCAGCAGTCCCGCCTACAATGAGCAGTTCTTC
.	.	TRBV4-1	TRBJ2-7	CASSQVEQSEQYF	TGCGCCAGCAGCCAAGTGGAGCAAAGCGAGCAGTACTTC
.	.	TRBV7-2	TRBJ2-7	CASSPGQPWEQYF	TGTGCCAGCAGCCCTGGACAACCTTGGGAGCAGTACTTC
.	.	TRBV7-6	TRBJ2-7	CASSTRYRVPLSEQYF	TGTGCCAGCAGCACCAGATACCGGGTCCCCCTTTCAGAGCAGTACTTC
.	.	TRBV5-1	TRBJ2-2	CASSLGRPNTGELFF	TGCGCCAGCAGCTTGGGACGGCCGAACACCGGGGAGCTGTTTTTT
.	.	TRBV15	TRBJ1-5	CATSRDIGDQPQHF	TGTGCCACCAGCAGAGATATTGGGGATCAGCCCCAGCATTTT
TRBD2	.	TRBV5-1	TRBJ2-1	CASSGGLAGGNEQFF	TGCGCCAGCAGCGGGGGACTAGCGGGAGGCAATGAGCAGTTCTTC
.	.	TRBV5-1	TRBJ1-1	CASSLDREEAFF	TGCGCCAGCAGCTTGGACCGGGAGGAAGCTTTCTTT
TRBD2	.	TRBV6-6	TRBJ2-7	CASGGTSSYEQYF	TGTGCCAGCGGCGGGACTAGTTCCTACGAGCAGTACTTC
TRBD1	.	TRBV30	TRBJ2-7	CAWGPGQGFYEQYF	TGTGCCTGGGGACCGGGACAGGGGTTCTACGAGCAGTACTTC
.	.	TRBV2	TRBJ1-4	CASRSVQQGKLFF	TGTGCCAGCAGGTCCGTCCAACAGGGAAAACTGTTTTTT
.	once	TRBV28	TRBJ1-4	CASCRDSNEKLFF	TGTGCCAGCTGCCGGGACTCTAATGAAAAACTGTTTTTT
.	.	TRBV5-4	TRBJ1-4	CASSLDRVGEKLFF	TGTGCCAGCAGCTTGGACAGGGTCGGAGAAAAACTGTTTTTT
.	many	TRBV19	TRBJ1-5	CASSIRGERQPQHF	TGTGCCAGTAGTATAAGGGGGGAGCGTCAGCCCCAGCATTTT
TRBD2	once	TRBV9	TRBJ2-1	CASSVRPGGYNEQFF	TGTGCCAGCAGCGTAAGACCGGGAGGATACAATGAGCAGTTCTTC
TRBD1	few	TRBV28	TRBJ1-5	CASRDNTQGLPQHF	TGTGCCAGCAGAGACAATACACAGGGGCTGCCCCAGCATTTT
.	.	TRBV4-1	TRBJ1-5	CASSPLVGNEVYSNQPQHF	TGCGCCAGCAGCCCACTGGTAGGGAATGAGGTATATAGCAATCAGCCCCAGCATTTT
.	few	TRBV5-1	TRBJ1-5	CASSLAGQVNQPQHF	TGCGCCAGCAGCTTGGCCGGGCAGGTCAATCAGCCCCAGCATTTT
TRBD2	few	TRBV4-2	TRBJ2-7	CASSQDAGGPYEQYF	TGTGCCAGCAGCCAAGATGCGGGAGGCCCCTACGAGCAGTACTTC